This T cell receptor (beta chain) comes out of a study of T cell responses to AZD1222 COVID-19 vaccine. Second-dose groups at about 4 or about 12 weeks were pooled. Sequencing used immunoSEQ multiplex PCR; TCRdb keeps in-frame clones, though not all of them. The repertoire consists of about 78,000 clones, with about nine tenths occurring once and the leading ten covering 2.5% to 4%. Germline V gives CDR1 MNHEY, CDR2 SVGAGI. The length of the CDR3 is 15 residues. V gave up 10 bases and J gave up 0 bases, with 16 bases separating them. This receptor was identified in an adult who received the AZD1222 COVID-19 vaccine. V and J are TRBV6-5 and TRBJ1-3; D remains unclear. The sequences come from peripheral blood, collected 28 days after the second AZD1222 dose. CDR3 coding DNA: TGTGCCACCCTCTCGGACGGGTTCTCTGGAAACACCATATATTTT. It yields the protein CATLSDGFSGNTIYF.